The present entry profiles one TCR beta chain with its context. Data came from immunoSEQ multiplex PCR; TCRdb stores just in-frame clones and leaves some out. The sample has around 2.5 million clones, 90% to 95% seen once. This entry belongs to a study of shared clonotypes between healthy human individuals. The CDR3 loop spans 12 amino acids. Germline values: CDR1 MGHRA, CDR2 YSYEKL. Trimming took off 6 bases at V and 3 bases at J, with 8 bases between the two ends. J is TRBJ1-1 and V is TRBV4-1; D ambiguous. Source material: naive CD4+ T cells from PBMCs. Subset: CD45RA+ positively selected. The origin of this receptor is a man aged 18 to 30 in good health. Some clones in this sample may be carry-over from other donors' samples. The CDR3 sequence: CASSPGDTEAFF. The CDR3 DNA sequence: TGCGCCAGCAGTCCCGGTGACACTGAAGCTTTCTTT.